This entry is about one T cell receptor beta chain. This entry comes from a study of OX40 agonist ivuxolimab in advanced cancers. As for the study in general: A male proportion of about 86% was recorded, with mean age approximately 57 years and range about 23 to 90.

The data were produced by immunoSEQ multiplex PCR, yet TCRdb's version contains in-frame clones alone and is incomplete. The sample shows approximately 70,000 clones, roughly 89% of them seen only once. V shed 4 bases and J shed 0 bases, with 11 bases lying between them. The CDR3 is 15 residues long. Germline V CDR1 and CDR2: SGDLS, YYNGEE. This clonotype was obtained from an adult with an advanced solid tumor such as melanoma, head and neck, liver or kidney cancer. The sequenced sample was CD4+ or CD8+ T cells sorted from blood, obtained in a trial of the OX40 agonist ivuxolimab. The V and J genes are TRBV9 and TRBJ1-3; D uncertain. Here the CDR3 reads CASSLQDVSGNTIYF. The CDR3 DNA reads as TGTGCCAGCAGCCTTCAGGATGTCTCTGGAAACACCATATATTTT.